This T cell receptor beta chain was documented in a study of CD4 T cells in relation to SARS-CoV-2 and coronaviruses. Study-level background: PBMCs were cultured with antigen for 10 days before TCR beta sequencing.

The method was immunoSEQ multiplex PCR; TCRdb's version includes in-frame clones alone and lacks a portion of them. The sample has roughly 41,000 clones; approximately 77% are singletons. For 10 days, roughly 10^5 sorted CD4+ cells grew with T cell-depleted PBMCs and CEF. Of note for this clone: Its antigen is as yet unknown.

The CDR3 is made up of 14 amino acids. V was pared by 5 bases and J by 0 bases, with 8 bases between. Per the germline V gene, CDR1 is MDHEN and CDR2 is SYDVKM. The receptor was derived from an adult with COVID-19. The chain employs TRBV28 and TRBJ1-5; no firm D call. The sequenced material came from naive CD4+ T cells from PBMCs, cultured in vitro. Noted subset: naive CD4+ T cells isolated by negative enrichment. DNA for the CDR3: TGTGCCAGCAGTCCGAAGTATAGCAATCAGCCCCAGCATTTT. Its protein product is CASSPKYSNQPQHF.